The 30 T cell receptor beta chains listed next were all sequenced from one sample in a study of shared clonotypes between healthy human individuals. The data were produced by immunoSEQ multiplex PCR, yet TCRdb's version contains in-frame clones alone and is incomplete. The profile covers approximately 1,000,000 clones, with around three quarters appearing a single time and more than 0.5% taken by the ten largest. The specimen was memory CD4+ T cells from PBMCs. Specified subset: CD45RA-negative fraction. These receptors originate from a man younger than 35 in good health. Some clones in this sample may be carry-over from other donors' samples.

The chain carries TRBV6-4 and TRBJ1-5; weak D call: TRBD1 (5 bases). The CDR3 contains 14 residues. Looked up from germline, CDR1 is MRHNA and CDR2 is SNTAGT. V lost 0 bases, J lost 7 bases, and 10 bases lay in between. Written as DNA, the CDR3 is TGTGCCAGCAGTGACTCGTGGGGGACGCAGCCCCAGCATTTT. Translation: CASSDSWGTQPQHF.

The chain has TRBV13 and TRBJ2-3, with 9 positions matching TRBD1. This CDR3 contains 14 residues. The germline gives CDR1 PRHDT, CDR2 FYEKMQ (reference sequence). The V and J ends lost 5 bases and 6 bases, in that order; junction bases with no gene match: 6. In nucleotides, the CDR3 is TGTGCCAGCAGCCCGGGACAGGGTGACGATACGCAGTATTTT. Its protein product is CASSPGQGDDTQYF.

About this clone itself: A far larger clone is one nucleotide away, so this likely arose from a read error. Other nucleotide sequences from this sample produce the same CDR3. The chain employs TRBV28 and TRBJ1-5; the D gene is possibly TRBD1 (5 bases). The CDR3 runs 16 residues. Trimming took 5 bases from V and 0 from J, leaving 14 bases between them. Germline values: CDR1 MDHEN, CDR2 SYDVKM. The CDR3 nucleotides read TGTGCCAGCAGTGTAGGAGGGGCATATAGCAATCAGCCCCAGCATTTT. It encodes CASSVGGAYSNQPQHF.

Details on this clone: This same CDR3 is encoded by further DNA sequences in the sample. The chain has TRBV28 and TRBJ2-3, with D perhaps given as TRBD1 or TRBD2 (5 bases each). V lost 5 bases and J lost 4, with 10 bases in between. The CDR3 runs 13 residues. Germline lookup yields CDR1 MDHEN and CDR2 SYDVKM. The CDR3 DNA reads TGTGCCAGCAGTCCTGGGGGTCCAGATACGCAGTATTTT. It yields the protein CASSPGGPDTQYF.

The rearrangement links TRBV19 to TRBJ2-1; TRBD1 might be the D (7 bases). V lost 3 bases and J 15 bases, leaving 21 bases between the germline ends. The CDR3 runs 14 residues. Germline V gives CDR1 LNHDA, CDR2 SQIVND (reference sequence). CDR3 coding DNA: TGTGCCAGTAGTATCGGCAGGGGGGCAGGTACCCCGTTCTTC. Its protein product is CASSIGRGAGTPFF.

There are a few counts of this clone. The CDR3 spells CATRSARGFEQYF. CDR3 in DNA: TGTGCCACCAGATCAGCAAGGGGATTCGAGCAGTACTTC. The chain combines TRBV28 with TRBJ2-7; D is possibly TRBD1 (5 bases). CDR3 length: 13 amino acids. The germline gives CDR1 MDHEN, CDR2 SYDVKM. Trimming stripped 10 bases from V and 6 bases from J, with 19 bases between.

The sample holds a few counts of this clone. The V and J genes are TRBV5-4 and TRBJ2-7, with 10 bases lining up with TRBD2. Looked up from germline, CDR1 is SGHNT and CDR2 is YYREEE (reference sequence). The ends lost 5 bases at V and 4 bases at J; junction bases unmatched: 9. The CDR3 covers 15 residues. The CDR3 DNA sequence: TGTGCCAGCAGACCTGGACTAGCGGAAAGGTACGAGCAGTACTTC. Translation gives CASRPGLAERYEQYF.

V usage is TRBV10-3 and J usage is TRBJ1-2; 9 bases map to TRBD1. The junction had 12 bases not matched to a gene; V was cut back by 2 bases and J by 5 bases. Germline CDR1 is ENHRY and CDR2 is SYGVKD. The CDR3 has 17 residues. DNA for the CDR3: TGTGCCATCAGTGAGCCTGCGGGACAGGGAAGGGGATATGGCTACACCTTC. Amino acid sequence: CAISEPAGQGRGYGYTF.

The chain has TRBV27 and TRBJ1-1; no clear D. The CDR3 contains 14 residues. Germline V lookup: CDR1 MNHEY, CDR2 SMNVEV (reference sequence). V was shortened by 5 bases and J by 4 bases, with 14 bases between the two germline ends. This CDR3 reads CASSPRQDPTEAFF. The CDR3 DNA follows: TGTGCCAGCAGTCCCCGCCAGGACCCCACTGAAGCTTTCTTT.

The J gene is TRBJ2-7, the V gene TRBV28; a weak D match, TRBD2 (6 bases). Trimming pared 5 bases from V and 2 bases from J, leaving 16 bases between. The CDR3 length is 15 residues. The germline gives CDR1 MDHEN, CDR2 SYDVKM. The CDR3 region has the DNA TGTGCCAGCAGTCTATCGGGACTTAAGACCTACGAGCAGTACTTC. Its translation is CASSLSGLKTYEQYF.

This rearrangement joins TRBV6-1 to TRBJ1-5; possible D gene TRBD1, 5 bases. The V gene's germline CDR1 is MNHNS and CDR2 SASEGT. The CDR3 extends over 16 amino acids. Trimming shortened V by 3 bases and J by 5 bases, and 17 bases separated the two germline ends. The CDR3 here is CASSDWVPGGYQPQHF. CDR3 bases: TGTGCCAGCAGTGATTGGGTCCCGGGGGGATATCAGCCCCAGCATTTT.

The CDR3 is CASSSGPGPTYEQYF. The CDR3 DNA reads TGCGCCAGCAGCTCGGGTCCAGGCCCGACCTACGAGCAGTACTTC. The chain recombines TRBV5-1 with TRBJ2-7; no reliable D call. The germline CDR1 and CDR2 sequences are SGHRS and YFSETQ. CDR3 length equals 15 residues. The V gene lost 3 bases and the J gene lost 2 bases, with 15 bases spanning the gap.

The chain combines TRBV11-2 with TRBJ1-3, with a weak D call TRBD1 (6 bases). This CDR3 is 15 amino acids long. Germline lookup yields CDR1 SGHAT and CDR2 FQNNGV. V lost 3 bases and J 7 bases, leaving 16 bases between the germline ends. The CDR3 sequence is CASSFDRIQENTIYF. CDR3 in DNA: TGTGCCAGCAGCTTCGACAGGATCCAAGAGAACACCATATATTTT. The variable domain in full, completed from reference TRBV11-2 and TRBJ1-3, reads EAGVAQSPRYKIIEKRQSVAFWCNPISGHATLYWYQQILGQGPKLLIQFQNNGVVDDSQLPKDRFSAERLKGVDSTLKIQPAKLEDSAVYLCASSFDRIQENTIYFGEGSWLTVV.

This chain links TRBV5-1 with TRBJ2-2; 8 bases map to TRBD2. Germline lookup yields CDR1 SGHRS and CDR2 YFSETQ. The junction had 2 bases not matched to a gene; V was cut back by 4 bases and J by 0 bases. The CDR3 covers 15 residues. Here the CDR3 DNA reads TGCGCCAGCAGCGGTAGCGGGACGAACACCGGGGAGCTGTTTTTT. Translated: CASSGSGTNTGELFF. The whole variable domain, remainder taken from reference TRBV5-1 and TRBJ2-2, is KAGVTQTPRYLIKTRGQQVTLSCSPISGHRSVSWYQQTPGQGLQFLFEYFSETQRNKGNFPGRFSGRQFSNSRSEMNVSTLELGDSALYLCASSGSGTNTGELFFGEGSRLTVL.

V usage is TRBV18 and J usage is TRBJ2-3; D is ambiguous. CDR3 size: 13 residues. Germline V CDR1 and CDR2: KGHSH, LQKENI. V was clipped by 3 bases and J by 7 bases, with 11 bases between them. In DNA form, the CDR3 reads TGTGCCAGCTCACCGGACCAGACTCATACGCAGTATTTT. Translated: CASSPDQTHTQYF.

This clone appeared a few times. V is TRBV27 and J is TRBJ2-1, with 11 bases aligning to TRBD2. The J segment lost 6 bases and the V segment lost 3 bases, leaving 4 bases of the junction unmatched. Germline V CDR1 and CDR2: MNHEY, SMNVEV (reference sequence). The CDR3 consists of 15 residues. CDR3 amino acids: CASSLRLAGFNEQFF. In DNA, the CDR3 is TGTGCCAGCAGTTTGAGACTAGCGGGATTCAATGAGCAGTTCTTC.

The V call is TRBV5-1, the J call TRBJ1-2, with no clear D. Germline assignment: CDR1 SGHRS and CDR2 YFSETQ. V lost 4 bases and J lost 2, with 9 bases in between. The length of the CDR3 is 13 residues. DNA of the CDR3: TGCGCCAGCAGCGGCGGGAGCAACTATGGCTACACCTTC. Translated, it gives CASSGGSNYGYTF.

The gene calls are TRBV5-1 and TRBJ2-7; 10 positions agree with TRBD2. Germline CDR1 SGHRS, CDR2 YFSETQ. The V segment lost 0 bases and the J segment 5 bases; nucleotides outside the gene matches: 8. The CDR3 is made up of 16 amino acids. The chain's CDR3 is CASSLVPSGSFNEQYF. CDR3 DNA sequence: TGCGCCAGCAGCTTGGTTCCTAGCGGGAGTTTTAACGAGCAGTACTTC.

V gene TRBV10-3 combines with J gene TRBJ2-7, with a weak D call TRBD1 (6 bases). CDR3 length: 11 residues. V lost 6 bases, J lost 7 bases, and 10 bases lay in between. Germline V gene lookup returns CDR1 ENHRY and CDR2 SYGVKD. Here the CDR3 DNA reads TGTGCCATCAGGACAGGTGAGGAGCAGTACTTC. Residues: CAIRTGEEQYF.

The chain carries TRBV30 and TRBJ1-1; 8 nucleotides match TRBD1. CDR1 and CDR2 (germline): GTSNPN, SVGIG (reference sequence). The CDR3 loop spans 14 amino acids. The ends lost 2 bases at V and 6 bases at J; junction bases unmatched: 8. The DNA for the CDR3 is TGTGCCTGGAGTATCGACAGGGGTCTTCCTGAAGCTTTCTTT. This encodes CAWSIDRGLPEAFF.

The CDR3 here is CASSPPWGGRADEQYF. CDR3 bases: TGTGCCAGCAGCCCGCCGTGGGGCGGGAGGGCCGATGAGCAGTACTTC. This rearrangement joins TRBV7-2 to TRBJ2-5, with 9 positions matching TRBD2. Germline V gene lookup returns CDR1 SGHTA and CDR2 FQGNSA. This CDR3 comprises 16 residues. Trimming took 5 bases from V and 11 from J; bases not matched to a gene: 18.

V and J are TRBV11-2 and TRBJ2-3, with 7 bases fitting TRBD2. Germline values: CDR1 SGHAT, CDR2 FQNNGV. J was trimmed by 3 bases and V by 5 bases; bases with no gene match: 8. CDR3 length equals 15 residues. In nucleotides, the CDR3 is TGTGCCAGCAGCCTTGGGGACGGGAGGACAGATACGCAGTATTTT. Translation: CASSLGDGRTDTQYF.

The rearrangement links TRBV7-9 to TRBJ2-3; 7 nucleotides agree with TRBD2. J gave up 0 bases and V 5 bases, and 5 bases lay outside the gene matches. The CDR3 extends over 15 amino acids. The germline V gene encodes CDR1 SEHNR and CDR2 FQNEAQ (reference sequence). CDR3 residues: CASSSGVSSTDTQYF. The CDR3 nucleotides read TGTGCCAGCAGCAGCGGGGTCTCTAGCACAGATACGCAGTATTTT.

The chain recombines TRBV2 with TRBJ2-3, with 8 bases fitting TRBD1. Germline assignment: CDR1 SNHLY and CDR2 FYNNEI. The CDR3 length is 15 residues. V lost 4 bases to trimming and J lost 6 bases; unmatched junction nucleotides: 9. This chain's CDR3 is CASSGGQGTTDTQYF. DNA of the CDR3: TGTGCCAGCAGTGGTGGACAGGGAACCACGGATACGCAGTATTTT.

This sequence joins TRBV4-1 and TRBJ1-2, with D tentatively TRBD1 (6 bases). Germline V gene data show CDR1 as MGHRA and CDR2 as YSYEKL. The germline V and J ends were trimmed by 5 bases and 5 bases, with 18 bases remaining between them. The CDR3 runs to 15 residues. CDR3 nucleotide sequence: TGCGCCAGCAGCGATTGGGGGACAAGAGGGTATGGCTACACCTTC. This gives the protein CASSDWGTRGYGYTF.

The gene calls are TRBV9 and TRBJ2-6; the match to TRBD1 covers 8 bases. Germline loops: CDR1 SGDLS, CDR2 YYNGEE. This CDR3 is 19 amino acids long. J gave up 1 base and V 4 bases, and 13 bases lay outside the gene matches. The CDR3 loop reads CASSQPGGRGRSGANVLTF. In nucleotides, the CDR3 is TGTGCCAGCAGCCAACCCGGAGGCAGGGGGCGGTCTGGGGCCAACGTCCTGACTTTC.

A word on this clone: It differs at one base from a far larger clone, so likely a read error. Other DNA sequences in the same sample also yield this CDR3. This chain links TRBV5-4 with TRBJ2-5, with D hard to call. The CDR3 covers 11 residues. The V end was cut by 4 bases, the J end by 1 base, with 2 bases between. Germline loops: CDR1 SGHNT, CDR2 YYREEE (reference sequence). The CDR3 sequence: CASSLQETQYF. The CDR3 DNA is TGTGCCAGCAGCCTCCAAGAGACCCAGTACTTC.

This rearrangement joins TRBV7-2 to TRBJ2-5; D could derive from TRBD1 or TRBD2 (5 bases each). Trimming cost V 5 bases and J 2 bases, with 12 bases left between them. CDR1 and CDR2 (germline): SGHTA, FQGNSA. This CDR3 spans 14 amino acids. CDR3 protein: CASSTGRGQETQYF. In DNA, the CDR3 is TGTGCCAGCAGCACGGGACGGGGACAAGAGACCCAGTACTTC.

The chain employs TRBV19 and TRBJ2-2; 11 bases match TRBD1. V trimming: 3 bases; J trimming: 8 bases; junction bases outside the gene matches: 5. The CDR3 sequence is 15 residues long. The germline CDR1 and CDR2 sequences are LNHDA and SQIVND (reference sequence). The DNA for the CDR3 is TGTGCCAGTAGTATTCTGGACAGGGGGCCAGGGGAGCTGTTTTTT. As protein: CASSILDRGPGELFF. Drawing the rest from reference TRBV19 and TRBJ2-2, the complete variable domain is DGGITQSPKYLFRKEGQNVTLSCEQNLNHDAMYWYRQDPGQGLRLIYYSQIVNDFQKGDIAEGYSVSREKKESFPLTVTSAQKNPTAFYLCASSILDRGPGELFFGEGSRLTVL.

CDR3 sequence reads: CAISASGRAVADTQYF. The CDR3 nucleotides read TGTGCCATCAGTGCTAGCGGGAGGGCCGTGGCAGATACGCAGTATTTT. The chain recombines TRBV10-3 with TRBJ2-3; 12 bases agree with TRBD2. Germline CDR1 and CDR2: ENHRY and SYGVKD. Trimming took 4 bases from V and 4 from J; bases not matched to a gene: 6. There are 16 residues in the CDR3.